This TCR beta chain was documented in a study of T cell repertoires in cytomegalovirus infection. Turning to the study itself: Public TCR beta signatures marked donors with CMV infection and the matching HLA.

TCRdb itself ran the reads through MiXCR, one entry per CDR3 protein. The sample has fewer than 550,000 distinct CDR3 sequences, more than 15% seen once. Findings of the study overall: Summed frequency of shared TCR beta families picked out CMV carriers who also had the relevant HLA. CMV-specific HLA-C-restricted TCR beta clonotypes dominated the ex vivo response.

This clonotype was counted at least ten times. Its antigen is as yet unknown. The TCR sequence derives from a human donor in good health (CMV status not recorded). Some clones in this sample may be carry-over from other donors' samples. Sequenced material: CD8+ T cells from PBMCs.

The CDR3 DNA follows: TGTGCCAGTAGTTTTCAGGGGGCGCCCACTGAAGCTTTCTTT. The encoded protein is CASSFQGAPTEAFF. The chain couples TRBV19 to TRBJ1-1; 8 positions match TRBD1. The germline V gene has CDR1 LNHDA and CDR2 SQIVND (reference sequence). The ends lost 5 bases at V and 4 bases at J; junction bases unmatched: 6. The CDR3 contains 14 residues.